The clone carrying this T cell receptor (beta chain) is labeled medium-sized. Its antigen remains unidentified. Assay: immunoSEQ multiplex PCR; the TCRdb copy retains only in-frame clones and omits some. Here the sample spans 25,000 to 35,000 clones, about 76% being singletons. The sample comes from a study of T cells in narcolepsy. Study outcomes and limitations: Autoreactive clone sequences were missing from some blood memory CD4+ repertoires. Autoreactive HCRT-specific and TRIB2-specific clonotypes were marked in same-patient CSF-versus-blood CD4+ comparisons. Blood of same and different patients, but not healthy controls, reportedly held recurring autoreactive clonotypes.

The receptor comes from a human donor with narcolepsy. Sequencing used CD45RA- memory CD4+ T cells from PBMCs.

The chain's CDR3 is CASKDRLYEQYF. CDR3 coding DNA: TGTGCCAGCAAAGACCGACTCTACGAGCAGTACTTC. J is TRBJ2-7 and V is TRBV2; D is ambiguous. Looked up from germline, CDR1 is SNHLY and CDR2 is FYNNEI. V shed 7 bases and J shed 3 bases, with 10 bases lying between them. This CDR3 region has 12 residues.